Presented here are 13 T cell receptor beta chains from one specimen sequenced in a study of long-term antiretroviral therapy in people with HIV. Assay version v3.0 of immunoSEQ was used, and it was run at survey level. The data were produced by immunoSEQ multiplex PCR, yet TCRdb's version contains in-frame clones alone and is incomplete. This table has tens of thousands of clones, around 79% appearing once. This specimen consisted of unsorted PBMCs, obtained 0.3 years after starting antiretroviral therapy. The receptors derive from a man aged 50 or older with HIV.

The chain is built from TRBV6-1 and TRBJ2-2, with 7 nucleotides matching TRBD1. The V and J ends lost 4 bases and 0 bases, in that order; junction bases with no gene match: 5. This CDR3 spans 16 amino acids. Germline V gene lookup returns CDR1 MNHNS and CDR2 SASEGT. Written as DNA, the CDR3 is TGTGCCAGCAGTGCCAGGGGGAGAACGAACACCGGGGAGCTGTTTTTT. Translating gives CASSARGRTNTGELFF.

V is TRBV7-2 and J is TRBJ1-2; 9 bases line up with TRBD1. The CDR3 is made up of 14 amino acids. Germline V gives CDR1 SGHTA, CDR2 FQGNSA. V lost 0 bases, J lost 5 bases, and 1 base stayed unmatched. The CDR3 reads CASSLAGTGYGYTF. The CDR3 DNA is TGTGCCAGCAGCTTAGCCGGGACAGGGTATGGCTACACCTTC.

V gene TRBV11-2 combines with J gene TRBJ1-2; D gene unclear. CDR1 is SGHAT and CDR2 is FQNNGV in the germline V gene. V was clipped by 6 bases and J by 7 bases, with 21 bases between them. The length of the CDR3 is 15 residues. DNA for the CDR3: TGTGCCAGCAGACCCAACGGAACGAGGGCGGGTGGCTACACCTTC. Its protein product is CASRPNGTRAGGYTF. Together with reference TRBV11-2 and TRBJ1-2, the CDR3 gives the full variable domain: EAGVAQSPRYKIIEKRQSVAFWCNPISGHATLYWYQQILGQGPKLLIQFQNNGVVDDSQLPKDRFSAERLKGVDSTLKIQPAKLEDSAVYLCASRPNGTRAGGYTFGSGTRLTVV.

J is TRBJ2-3 and V is TRBV18, with D possibly matching TRBD2 (6 bases). Deletions cut 5 bases from V and 1 base from J, with 10 bases between. This CDR3 has 14 amino acids. CDR1 and CDR2 (germline): KGHSH, LQKENI. The CDR3 sequence: CASSVPGGTDTQYF. The CDR3 DNA is TGTGCCAGCTCAGTCCCGGGGGGCACAGATACGCAGTATTTT.

This CDR3 is CATGTGDGYTF. As DNA, the CDR3 is TGTGCCACTGGGACAGGGGATGGCTACACCTTC. The chain combines TRBV6-6 with TRBJ1-2; 10 bases match TRBD1. The CDR3 loop spans 11 amino acids. Germline V gene sequence: CDR1 MNHNY, CDR2 SVGAGI (reference sequence). V was pared by 10 bases and J by 6 bases, with 2 bases of the junction left unmatched.

The genes are TRBV10-3 and TRBJ1-1; weak D call: TRBD1 (5 bases). Germline V CDR1 and CDR2: ENHRY, SYGVKD. The CDR3 loop spans 14 amino acids. Trimming removed 0 bases at V and 7 bases at J, with 12 bases between. The CDR3 sequence: CAISESFGGGEAFF. The DNA for the CDR3 is TGTGCCATCAGTGAGTCATTCGGGGGTGGTGAAGCTTTCTTT.

J is TRBJ2-2 and V is TRBV7-8; 9 nucleotides match TRBD1. The CDR3 is made up of 18 amino acids. V dropped 2 bases and J dropped 6; count of bases not matched to a gene: 13. Germline CDR1 SGHVS, CDR2 FQNEAQ. This chain's CDR3 is CASSLQGQGEGTAGELFF. DNA of the CDR3: TGTGCCAGCAGCTTACAGGGACAGGGAGAGGGGACTGCCGGGGAGCTGTTTTTT.

The rearrangement joins TRBV15 to TRBJ1-2; 10 nucleotides line up with TRBD1. This CDR3 has 18 amino acids. Germline-derived CDR1 and CDR2 are LNHNV and YYDKDF (reference sequence). The J segment lost 4 bases and the V segment lost 0 bases, leaving 11 bases of the junction unmatched. The CDR3 DNA reads as TGTGCCACCAGCAGAGATTACCGGGACAGGGGTCTAATCTATGGCTACACCTTC. As protein: CATSRDYRDRGLIYGYTF.

The chain employs TRBV29-1 and TRBJ2-3; a weak D match, TRBD1 (6 bases). Germline assignment: CDR1 SQVTM and CDR2 ANQGSEA. The CDR3 covers 14 residues. Trimming took 5 bases from V and 4 from J, leaving 16 bases between them. The CDR3 loop reads CSVPDRRRADTQYF. The CDR3 DNA is TGCAGCGTTCCAGACAGGCGTCGTGCAGATACGCAGTATTTT.

The chain joins TRBV19 to TRBJ1-2, with TRBD1 identical over 8 bases. In germline, CDR1 is LNHDA, CDR2 SQIVND (reference sequence). CDR3 length: 13 amino acids. V dropped 7 bases and J dropped 4; count of bases not matched to a gene: 5. In nucleotides, the CDR3 is TGTGCCAGTACAGGGGGCGCGAGCTATGGCTACACCTTC. Translated: CASTGGASYGYTF.

A single count supports this clone. The CDR3 coding sequence is TGTGCCACCAGCAGAGATAGGCTGCGGACCGCTAGGCATCAGCCCCAGCATTTT. Translated, it gives CATSRDRLRTARHQPQHF. The chain links TRBV15 to TRBJ1-5; no clear D gene. Germline-derived CDR1 and CDR2 are LNHNV and YYDKDF (reference sequence). The CDR3 has 18 residues. The V end was cut by 0 bases, the J end by 5 bases, with 20 bases between. The full variable domain, with the rest looked up from reference TRBV15 and TRBJ1-5, is DAMVIQNPRYQVTQFGKPVTLSCSQTLNHNVMYWYQQKSSQAPKLLFHYYDKDFNNEADTPDNFQSRRPNTSFCFLDIRSPGLGDTAMYLCATSRDRLRTARHQPQHFGDGTRLSIL.

This chain joins TRBV7-8 and TRBJ2-1, with D uncertain. The CDR3 totals 13 residues. Germline V lookup: CDR1 SGHVS, CDR2 FQNEAQ. The V gene lost 1 base and the J gene lost 4 bases, with 5 bases spanning the gap. The DNA of the CDR3 is TGTGCCAGCAGCTTAGAAAGGTACAATGAGCAGTTCTTC. Residues: CASSLERYNEQFF.

The chain recombines TRBV10-3 with TRBJ2-1; the D gene could be TRBD1 or TRBD2 (5 bases each). V lost 6 bases and J lost 7, with 16 bases in between. The CDR3 contains 14 residues. Looked up from germline, CDR1 is ENHRY and CDR2 is SYGVKD. In nucleotides, the CDR3 is TGTGCCATCAGAGGGGAAGGGGACGTGAATGAGCAGTTCTTC. Amino acid sequence: CAIRGEGDVNEQFF.